This TCR beta chain derives from a study of blood T cell repertoires in COVID-19. CDR1 is SGHRS and CDR2 is YFSETQ in the germline V gene. This CDR3 has 13 residues. The V segment lost 4 bases and the J segment 7 bases; nucleotides outside the gene matches: 5. The count of this clone is one. In the study's own analysis: Estimated nucleated cell counts came from reference gene primer amplification. Clones were sequenced by immunoSEQ multiplex PCR, and TCRdb holds only the in-frame ones, with some missing. V and J calls and clone size are given by that table; D and trimming were obtained from the DNA. The data contain over 450,000 clones, roughly nine tenths of them singletons.

The receptor was derived from a man in his late teens or twenties with COVID-19, enrolled during active disease. V usage is TRBV5-1 and J usage is TRBJ1-5; 7 bases map to TRBD1. Sequenced input: peripheral blood. The CDR3 here is CASSTAQGQPQHF. Written as DNA, the CDR3 is TGCGCCAGCAGCACTGCACAGGGGCAGCCCCAGCATTTT. Full variable domain (rest looked up from reference TRBV5-1 and TRBJ1-5): KAGVTQTPRYLIKTRGQQVTLSCSPISGHRSVSWYQQTPGQGLQFLFEYFSETQRNKGNFPGRFSGRQFSNSRSEMNVSTLELGDSALYLCASSTAQGQPQHFGDGTRLSIL.